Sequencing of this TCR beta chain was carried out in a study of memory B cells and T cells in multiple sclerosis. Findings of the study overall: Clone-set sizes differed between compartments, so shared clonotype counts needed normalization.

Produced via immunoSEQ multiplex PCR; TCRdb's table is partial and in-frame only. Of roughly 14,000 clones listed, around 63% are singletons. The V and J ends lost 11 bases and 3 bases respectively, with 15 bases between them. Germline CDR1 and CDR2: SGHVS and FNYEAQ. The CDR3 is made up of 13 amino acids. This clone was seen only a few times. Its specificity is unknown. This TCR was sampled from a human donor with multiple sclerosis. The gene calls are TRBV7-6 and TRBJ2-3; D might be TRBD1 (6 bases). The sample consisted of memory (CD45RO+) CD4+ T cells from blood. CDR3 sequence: CASQAGVTDTQYF. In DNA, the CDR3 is TGTGCCTCTCAAGCAGGGGTGACAGATACGCAGTATTTT.